The 13 T cell receptor beta chains given below trace back to one sample, sequenced in a study of T cell repertoires in cytomegalovirus infection (dated by TCRdb to the late 2010s). No antigen is known for these receptors. The treatment or condition label for this specimen denotes: in vitro stimulation with specific CMV peptide epitopes to enrich CMV-specific T cells. The run used an Illumina HiSeq 1500. TCRdb itself trimmed the public reads at Q25 with fastp, ran MiXCR and retained productive beta chains. Each entry is one CDR3 protein sequence, shown with its most common DNA and genes. The sample table contains roughly 860,000 distinct CDR3 sequences; only one count was recorded for 30% to 35% of them. The ten largest clones represent under 15% of the sample. This sample comprised cultured CD8+ T cells from PBMCs, obtained from culture after CMV antigen stimulation. These receptors came from a human donor in good health (CMV status not recorded). Some clones in this sample may be carry-over from other donors' samples.

This clonotype appeared a few times. The rearrangement uses TRBV15 and TRBJ2-1, with a weak D call TRBD1 (7 bases). CDR3 length: 19 amino acids. Trimming stripped 0 bases from V and 4 bases from J, with 22 bases between. Germline CDR1 LNHNV, CDR2 YYDKDF (reference sequence). This chain's CDR3 is CATSRDRLEGAILYNEQFF. Written as DNA, the CDR3 is TGTGCCACCAGCAGAGATCGATTGGAGGGGGCTATCCTTTACAATGAGCAGTTCTTC.

The V and J genes are TRBV27 and TRBJ1-5, with 10 bases identical to TRBD1. Germline trimming cut 6 bases from V and 9 bases from J; bases unmatched to any gene: 14. Germline assignment: CDR1 MNHEY and CDR2 SMNVEV (reference sequence). CDR3 size: 16 residues. In nucleotides, the CDR3 is TGTGCCAGCAGGGGACAGGGGACGCGCCAGCCAGGGCCCCAGCATTTT. Translating it yields CASRGQGTRQPGPQHF.

The chain carries TRBV7-8 and TRBJ2-7, with 10 bases matching TRBD1. Germline V gene data show CDR1 as SGHVS and CDR2 as FQNEAQ. The CDR3 loop spans 17 amino acids. The J segment lost 3 bases and the V segment lost 1 base, leaving 9 bases of the junction unmatched. CDR3: CASSLGASGTGDYEQYV. Here the CDR3 DNA reads TGTGCCAGCAGCTTAGGGGCCTCCGGGACAGGGGACTACGAGCAGTACGTC.

The gene calls are TRBV19 and TRBJ1-5; D is uncertain. This CDR3 comprises 15 residues. The V gene's germline CDR1 is LNHDA and CDR2 SQIVND (reference sequence). Trimming took 2 bases from V and 2 from J, leaving 10 bases between them. The CDR3 nucleotides read TGTGCCAGTAGTATATACGGGAATGGCAATCAGCCCCAGCATTTT. Its translation: CASSIYGNGNQPQHF.

This clonotype was detected only a few times. The gene calls are TRBV13 and TRBJ1-3; TRBD1 might be the D (5 bases). In germline, CDR1 is PRHDT, CDR2 FYEKMQ (reference sequence). The V gene lost 2 bases and the J gene lost 5 bases, with 13 bases spanning the gap. The CDR3 spans 15 residues. CDR3 sequence: CASSLLGESRNTIYF. Here the CDR3 DNA reads TGTGCCAGCAGCTTACTGGGGGAAAGTCGAAACACCATATATTTT.

This clonotype was counted between two and nine times. The V gene is TRBV7-3, the J gene TRBJ2-5; 12 positions agree with TRBD2. CDR1 is SGHTA and CDR2 is FQGTGA in the germline V gene. Germline trimming cut 5 bases from V and 1 base from J; bases unmatched to any gene: 2. The CDR3 covers 15 residues. The CDR3, as DNA: TGTGCCAGCAGCGCTAGCGGGGGGGTCCAAGAGACCCAGTACTTC. Translating it yields CASSASGGVQETQYF.

CDR3 in DNA: TGTGCCAGCAGTGAAATCCTAGCGGAGCTCAATGAGCAGTTCTTC. It is translated as CASSEILAELNEQFF. V and J are TRBV6-1 and TRBJ2-1; the match to TRBD2 covers 7 bases. Germline assignment: CDR1 MNHNS and CDR2 SASEGT. The length of the CDR3 is 15 residues. V trimming: 2 bases; J trimming: 6 bases; junction bases outside the gene matches: 7.

Ten or more counts support this clonotype. This chain links TRBV7-6 with TRBJ2-3, with D uncertain. V shed 1 base and J shed 4 bases, with 15 bases lying between them. This CDR3 spans 16 amino acids. CDR1 SGHVS and CDR2 FNYEAQ come from the germline V gene. CDR3 nucleotides: TGTGCCAGCAGCTTAGATGGTCAGACGGTGCCAGATACGCAGTATTTT. This translates into CASSLDGQTVPDTQYF. Variable domain in full (rest from reference TRBV7-6 and TRBJ2-3): GAGVSQSPRYKVTKRGQDVALRCDPISGHVSLYWYRQALGQGPEFLTYFNYEAQQDKSGLPNDRFSAERPEGSISTLTIQRTEQRDSAMYRCASSLDGQTVPDTQYFGPGTRLTVL.

The chain has TRBV4-2 and TRBJ2-1; D perhaps matches TRBD2 (6 bases). V lost 0 bases and J 8 bases, leaving 17 bases between the germline ends. Germline lookup yields CDR1 LGHNA and CDR2 YNFKEQ. The CDR3 consists of 16 residues. CDR3 region: CASSQDWAAGSHEQFF. The CDR3 nucleotides are TGTGCCAGCAGCCAAGATTGGGCGGCGGGGTCGCATGAGCAGTTCTTC.

CDR3 in amino acids: CSARDPGQGFYNEQFF. CDR3 DNA sequence: TGCAGTGCTAGAGACCCGGGACAGGGATTCTACAATGAGCAGTTCTTC. V and J are TRBV20-1 and TRBJ2-1; the match to TRBD1 covers 9 bases. There are 16 residues in the CDR3. Germline lookup yields CDR1 DFQATT and CDR2 SNEGSKA (reference sequence). With 0 bases clipped from V and 3 bases from J, the junction kept 6 bases outside the gene matches.

As to this clonotype: A much bigger clone sits one base away, suggesting this may be a read error. This sequence joins TRBV11-2 and TRBJ2-2, with 9 bases lining up with TRBD1. The CDR3 has 18 amino acids. Germline lookup yields CDR1 SGHAT and CDR2 FQNNGV. The CDR3 loop is CASSLVIIGQGRTGELVF. The DNA for the CDR3 is TGTGCCAGCAGCTTAGTGATTATAGGACAGGGGAGGACCGGGGAGCTGGTTTTT.

This chain links TRBV7-9 with TRBJ1-1, with D perhaps TRBD1 (6 bases). Germline CDR1 is SEHNR and CDR2 is FQNEAQ (reference sequence). There are 12 residues in the CDR3. Trimming stripped 4 bases from V and 8 bases from J, with 11 bases between. For the CDR3, the DNA is TGTGCCAGCAGCTCCTTTCAGGGGGAAGCTTTCTTT. Protein: CASSSFQGEAFF.

The V call is TRBV7-3, the J call TRBJ2-3; D is uncertain. Germline assignment: CDR1 SGHTA and CDR2 FQGTGA. The V end was cut by 0 bases, the J end by 4 bases, with 11 bases between. This CDR3 contains 15 residues. Written as DNA, the CDR3 is TGTGCCAGCAGCTTAACCGCCGGTCCTTCAGATACGCAGTATTTT. Residues: CASSLTAGPSDTQYF. The variable domain in full, with the rest retrieved from reference TRBV7-3 and TRBJ2-3, is GAGVSQTPSNKVTEKGKYVELRCDPISGHTALYWYRQSLGQGPEFLIYFQGTGAADDSGLPNDRFFAVRPEGSVSTLKIQRTERGDSAVYLCASSLTAGPSDTQYFGPGTRLTVL.